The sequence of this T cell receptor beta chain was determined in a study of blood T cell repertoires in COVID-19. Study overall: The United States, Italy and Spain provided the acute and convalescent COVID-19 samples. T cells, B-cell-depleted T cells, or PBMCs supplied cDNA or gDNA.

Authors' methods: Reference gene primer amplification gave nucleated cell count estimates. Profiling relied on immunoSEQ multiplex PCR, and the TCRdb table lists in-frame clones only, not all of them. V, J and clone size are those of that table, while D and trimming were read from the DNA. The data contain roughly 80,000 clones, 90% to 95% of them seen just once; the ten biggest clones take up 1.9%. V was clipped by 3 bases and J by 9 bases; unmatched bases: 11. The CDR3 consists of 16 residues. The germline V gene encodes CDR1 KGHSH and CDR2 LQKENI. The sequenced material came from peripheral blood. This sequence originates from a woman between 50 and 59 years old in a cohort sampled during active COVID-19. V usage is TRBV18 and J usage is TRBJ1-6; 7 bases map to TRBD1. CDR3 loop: CASSPPRPGGPSPLHF. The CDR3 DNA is TGTGCCAGCTCACCTCCCAGGCCAGGGGGTCCTTCACCCCTCCACTTT.